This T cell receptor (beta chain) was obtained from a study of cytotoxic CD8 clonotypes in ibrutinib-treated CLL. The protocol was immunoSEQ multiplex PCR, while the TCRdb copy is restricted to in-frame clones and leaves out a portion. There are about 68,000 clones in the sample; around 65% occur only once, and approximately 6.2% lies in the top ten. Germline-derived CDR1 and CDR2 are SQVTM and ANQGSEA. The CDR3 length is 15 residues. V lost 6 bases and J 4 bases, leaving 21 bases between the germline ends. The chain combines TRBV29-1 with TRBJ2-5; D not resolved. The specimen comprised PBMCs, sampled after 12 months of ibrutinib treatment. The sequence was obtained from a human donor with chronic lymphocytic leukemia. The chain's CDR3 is CSVPERTAIRETQYF. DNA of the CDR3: TGCAGCGTCCCAGAGAGGACGGCCATTCGAGAGACCCAGTACTTC.